The sequence of this TCR beta chain was determined in a study of shared clonotypes between healthy human individuals. Study-wide findings and caveats: The naive CD4 repertoires of a handful of donors were compared, and about 5% of clonotypes were shared.

On this clone: Its antigen remains unknown.

V lost 4 bases to trimming and J lost 4 bases; unmatched junction nucleotides: 7. The CDR3 sequence is 15 residues long. Germline V gives CDR1 LNHDA, CDR2 SQIVND (reference sequence). Healthy HIV-negative adults without recent acute infections or vaccinations served as donors. Assay used: immunoSEQ multiplex PCR; TCRdb lists only in-frame clones, some missing. The sample lists under 850,000 clones, about two thirds occurring once. The chain links TRBV19 to TRBJ2-7, with 10 bases aligning to TRBD1. This TCR was recovered from a woman between 25 and 40 years old in good health. The sequenced sample consisted of memory CD4+ T cells sorted from blood. This sample's subset: CD45RA-negative fraction. The CDR3 protein is CASSTRTGGTYEQYF. The CDR3, as DNA: TGTGCCAGTAGTACAAGGACAGGGGGGACGTACGAGCAGTACTTC.